These 9 T cell receptor beta chains share one sample of origin, sequenced in a study of blood T cell repertoires in COVID-19. TCRdb's copy holds only in-frame clones and misses some; the assay was immunoSEQ multiplex PCR. The table includes about 220,000 clones, 65% to 85% detected once. The material sequenced was peripheral blood. The receptors stem from a woman aged 60-75 years with acute or convalescent COVID-19.

V is TRBV4-3 and J is TRBJ2-1, with D unresolved. The CDR3 extends over 14 amino acids. Germline CDR1 and CDR2: LGHNA and YSLEER. Trimming stripped 1 base from V and 4 bases from J, with 8 bases between. The CDR3 region is CASSQVHLYNEQFF. Here the CDR3 DNA reads TGCGCCAGCAGCCAAGTCCATTTGTACAATGAGCAGTTCTTC.

The J gene is TRBJ1-5, the V gene TRBV28; TRBD1 matches 11 bases. Germline V gene lookup returns CDR1 MDHEN and CDR2 SYDVKM. CDR3 length: 18 residues. J lost 4 bases, V lost 5 bases, and 13 bases had no gene match. The CDR3 nucleotides are TGTGCCAGCAGTCCCCCGGGACAGGGGGGGAGTAGGAATCAGCCCCAGCATTTT. This encodes CASSPPGQGGSRNQPQHF.

This chain connects TRBV27 to TRBJ2-3; 11 bases line up with TRBD1. V dropped 6 bases and J dropped 3; count of bases not matched to a gene: 8. CDR3 length equals 16 residues. Germline V gives CDR1 MNHEY, CDR2 SMNVEV (reference sequence). CDR3 nucleotides: TGTGCCAGCAGATACGGGACAGGGGGAGGGACAGATACGCAGTATTTT. Translating it yields CASRYGTGGGTDTQYF.

V usage is TRBV10-1 and J usage is TRBJ1-6; unclear D gene. The germline V and J ends were trimmed by 5 bases and 9 bases, with 5 bases remaining between them. The V gene's germline CDR1 is WNHNN and CDR2 SYGVQD (reference sequence). This CDR3 has 11 residues. The CDR3 loop reads CASSRGSPLHF. Here the CDR3 DNA reads TGCGCCAGCAGTAGAGGTTCACCCCTCCACTTT.

The gene calls are TRBV27 and TRBJ2-7; 7 bases fit TRBD2. This CDR3 contains 13 residues. The V and J ends lost 3 bases and 4 bases, in that order; junction bases with no gene match: 3. Germline V gives CDR1 MNHEY, CDR2 SMNVEV (reference sequence). CDR3 in amino acids: CASSFGGRYEQYF. For the CDR3, the DNA is TGTGCCAGCAGTTTCGGGGGGAGGTACGAGCAGTACTTC.

The chain employs TRBV28 and TRBJ1-5, with D maybe TRBD1 (6 bases). Trimming pared 6 bases from V and 5 bases from J, leaving 17 bases between. The CDR3 loop spans 15 amino acids. Germline V gives CDR1 MDHEN, CDR2 SYDVKM. CDR3 amino acids: CASSLMRGIHQPQHF. The DNA for the CDR3 is TGTGCCAGCAGCCTGATGAGGGGGATTCATCAGCCCCAGCATTTT. Full variable domain (rest looked up from reference TRBV28 and TRBJ1-5): DVKVTQSSRYLVKRTGEKVFLECVQDMDHENMFWYRQDPGLGLRLIYFSYDVKMKEKGDIPEGYSVSREKKERFSLILESASTNQTSMYLCASSLMRGIHQPQHFGDGTRLSIL.

J is TRBJ1-1 and V is TRBV6-2 or TRBV6-3; D is uncertain. The CDR3 sequence is 13 residues long. CDR1 is MNHEY, CDR2 SVGEGT, per germline. V lost 4 bases and J 0 bases, leaving 6 bases between the germline ends. CDR3 residues: CASSWELNTEAFF. The DNA of the CDR3 is TGTGCCAGCAGTTGGGAGCTGAACACTGAAGCTTTCTTT.

The CDR3 DNA is TGTGCCAGCAGCCATAGCGGTAGCACAGATACGCAGTATTTT. It encodes CASSHSGSTDTQYF. The rearrangement links TRBV4-2 to TRBJ2-3; D perhaps matches TRBD2 (6 bases). The CDR3 sequence is 14 residues long. V shed 3 bases and J shed 0 bases, with 7 bases lying between them. Germline V gene lookup returns CDR1 LGHNA and CDR2 YNFKEQ.

This chain uses TRBV30 with TRBJ1-2, with TRBD1 matching 7 bases. Trimming removed 4 bases from V and 7 bases from J; junction bases left unmatched: 12. Germline CDR1 GTSNPN, CDR2 SVGIG (reference sequence). The CDR3 loop spans 14 amino acids. This CDR3 reads CAWNRQGEVGGYTF. The DNA of the CDR3 is TGTGCCTGGAATAGACAGGGTGAAGTGGGTGGCTACACCTTC.